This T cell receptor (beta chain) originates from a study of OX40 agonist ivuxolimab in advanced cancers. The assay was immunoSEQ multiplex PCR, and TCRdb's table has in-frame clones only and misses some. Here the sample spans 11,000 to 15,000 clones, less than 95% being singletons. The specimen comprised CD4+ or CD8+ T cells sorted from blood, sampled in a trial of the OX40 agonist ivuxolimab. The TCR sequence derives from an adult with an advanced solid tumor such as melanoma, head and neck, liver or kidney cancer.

The CDR3 loop is CASSTTRDEQFF. The DNA of the CDR3 is TGTGCCAGCAGCACTACAAGAGATGAGCAGTTCTTC. The genes are TRBV14 and TRBJ2-1; D is unclear. The CDR3 extends over 12 amino acids. V dropped 5 bases and J dropped 8 bases, with 10 bases sitting between them. CDR1 and CDR2 (germline): SGHDN, FVKESK. Full variable domain (remainder filled in from reference TRBV14 and TRBJ2-1): EAGVTQFPSHSVIEKGQTVTLRCDPISGHDNLYWYRRVMGKEIKFLLHFVKESKQDESGMPNNRFLAERTGGTYSTLKVQPAELEDSGVYFCASSTTRDEQFFGPGTRLTVL.